What follows are 15 T cell receptor beta chains derived from one specimen sequenced in a study of blood T cell repertoires in COVID-19. Sequenced by immunoSEQ multiplex PCR; TCRdb stores in-frame clones only, minus some. Among tens of thousands of clones, about 83% were seen once, and the ten largest hold roughly 4.2%. Sequenced sample: peripheral blood. These receptor sequences come from a man aged 35 to 55 with COVID-19, enrolled during active disease.

This clone was seen only once. V usage is TRBV10-1 and J usage is TRBJ2-1; 11 nucleotides match TRBD1. Germline V CDR1 and CDR2: WNHNN, SYGVQD (reference sequence). The CDR3 spans 15 residues. After removal of 6 bases from V and 5 bases from J, the junction contained 6 bases not matched to a gene. The CDR3 bases are TGCGCCAGCAGCGGACAGGGGGCGGGGGACAATGAGCAGTTCTTC. It yields the protein CASSGQGAGDNEQFF.

The V gene is TRBV6-5, the J gene TRBJ1-1; D is uncertain. Germline V gene sequence: CDR1 MNHEY, CDR2 SVGAGI. The CDR3 totals 13 residues. Trimming cost V 2 bases and J 4 bases, with 8 bases left between them. The CDR3 nucleotides are TGTGCCAGCAGTTACCAGGTAACCACTGAAGCTTTCTTT. Residues: CASSYQVTTEAFF.

This chain uses TRBV7-2 with TRBJ2-7, with D possibly matching TRBD2 (6 bases). Trimming took off 3 bases at V and 4 bases at J, with 13 bases between the two ends. The germline CDR1 and CDR2 sequences are SGHTA and FQGNSA. This CDR3 comprises 14 residues. In DNA, the CDR3 is TGTGCCAGCAGCTTGGACGGGAGTCGGTACGAGCAGTACTTC. This gives the protein CASSLDGSRYEQYF.

The rearrangement uses TRBV10-3 and TRBJ2-2; 7 bases fit TRBD2. The CDR3 contains 16 residues. CDR1 and CDR2 (germline): ENHRY, SYGVKD. The J segment lost 3 bases and the V segment lost 7 bases, leaving 11 bases of the junction unmatched. The CDR3 region is CAIMRKLLADTGELFF. CDR3 bases: TGTGCCATCATGCGTAAACTGCTAGCGGACACCGGGGAGCTGTTTTTT.

This chain links TRBV6-1 with TRBJ2-7, with a weak D call TRBD2 (6 bases). This CDR3 is 16 amino acids long. V lost 2 bases, J lost 6 bases, and 20 bases lay in between. Germline assignment: CDR1 MNHNS and CDR2 SASEGT. CDR3 in DNA: TGTGCCAGCAGTGAAAGGGCGGGACCCCTTCCACTCGAGCAGTACTTC. Translating it yields CASSERAGPLPLEQYF.

A single count supports this clone. This rearrangement joins TRBV12-3 or TRBV12-4 to TRBJ2-7; TRBD2 might be the D (6 bases). Trimming cost V 6 bases and J 4 bases, with 13 bases left between them. This CDR3 is built from 13 residues. The CDR3 DNA reads TGTGCCAGCAGCTCCGGTAGCGGTTACGAGCAGTACTTC. Translated, it gives CASSSGSGYEQYF.

The chain is built from TRBV4-1 and TRBJ2-7; the D gene is possibly TRBD1 (6 bases). This CDR3 contains 17 residues. V shed 3 bases and J shed 0 bases, with 18 bases lying between them. Germline-derived CDR1 and CDR2 are MGHRA and YSYEKL. CDR3: CASSQFVGDNPSYEQYF. The CDR3 DNA reads TGCGCCAGCAGCCAGTTCGTTGGGGACAATCCCTCCTACGAGCAGTACTTC.

In this sample, this clone turned up once. This chain links TRBV9 with TRBJ2-7; TRBD1 matches 7 bases. The CDR3 spans 15 residues. Germline assignment: CDR1 SGDLS and CDR2 YYNGEE. Germline trimming cut 2 bases from V and 4 bases from J; bases unmatched to any gene: 9. The CDR3 spells CASSVTGTVGYEQYF. The CDR3 DNA follows: TGTGCCAGCAGCGTGACCGGGACAGTAGGTTACGAGCAGTACTTC.

The gene calls are TRBV3-1 (or the pseudogene TRBV3-2) and TRBJ2-7, with D possibly TRBD2 on 5 matching bases. The CDR3 runs to 15 residues. In germline, CDR1 is LGHDT, CDR2 YNNKEL (reference sequence). V was cut by 4 bases and J by 4 bases, with 17 bases left in between. The CDR3 spells CASSRYPGISYEQYF. In nucleotides, the CDR3 is TGTGCCAGCAGCCGTTATCCCGGGATATCGTACGAGCAGTACTTC.

The V gene is TRBV27, the J gene TRBJ2-7; TRBD2 aligns across 7 bases. CDR1 MNHEY and CDR2 SMNVEV come from the germline V gene (reference sequence). This CDR3 has 13 amino acids. J gave up 4 bases and V 11 bases, and 11 bases lay outside the gene matches. The CDR3 DNA reads TGTGCCTCTCGGGGAGGGATGGCGTACGAGCAGTACTTC. It codes for CASRGGMAYEQYF.

The V gene is TRBV5-6, the J gene TRBJ2-3, with D tentatively TRBD2 (6 bases). The V gene lost 1 base and the J gene lost 7 bases, with 13 bases spanning the gap. The CDR3 loop spans 14 amino acids. Germline CDR1 reads SGHDT; CDR2 reads YYEEEE. CDR3 sequence reads: CASSLIGGSNTQYF. CDR3 DNA sequence: TGTGCCAGCAGCTTGATTGGAGGGTCGAATACGCAGTATTTT.

The chain carries TRBV12-3 or TRBV12-4 and TRBJ2-3; D perhaps matches TRBD1 (5 bases). This CDR3 has 12 residues. The V gene lost 10 bases and the J gene lost 0 bases, with 8 bases spanning the gap. The CDR3 DNA follows: TGTGCCACCCAGGGTAGCACAGATACGCAGTATTTT. Its protein product is CATQGSTDTQYF.

The genes are TRBV5-1 and TRBJ2-1; a possible D gene is TRBD1 (6 bases). Trimming left V 3 bases short and J 10 bases short, with 14 bases between. Germline CDR1 SGHRS, CDR2 YFSETQ. The CDR3 sequence is 13 residues long. CDR3 protein: CASSWDGQKEQFF. The CDR3 DNA reads as TGCGCCAGCAGCTGGGACGGACAGAAAGAGCAGTTCTTC.

This CDR3 reads CSAGQGDGYTF. CDR3 DNA sequence: TGCAGTGCTGGACAGGGGGATGGCTACACCTTC. The rearrangement links TRBV20-1 to TRBJ1-2; 10 nucleotides agree with TRBD1. With 5 bases clipped from V and 6 bases from J, the junction kept 0 bases outside the gene matches. The germline CDR1 and CDR2 sequences are DFQATT and SNEGSKA (reference sequence). The CDR3 consists of 11 residues.

This clone was seen just once. DNA of the CDR3: TGTGCCTGTACACAGTCTGGAAACACCATATATTTT. As protein: CACTQSGNTIYF. The chain combines TRBV30 with TRBJ1-3, with unresolved D. Germline lookup yields CDR1 GTSNPN and CDR2 SVGIG (reference sequence). V was shortened by 6 bases and J by 1 base, with 7 bases between the two germline ends. The CDR3 has 12 amino acids.